This T cell receptor beta chain stems from a study of cytomegalovirus exposure and HLA in healthy donors. Study information: Early on, a data release was issued that held about 85 million unique TCRs from HLA-typed donors.

As regards this clone: Its antigen is as yet unknown.

This CDR3 is built from 17 residues. The germline V gene encodes CDR1 MDHEN and CDR2 SYDVKM. Trimming removed 1 base from V and 9 bases from J; junction bases left unmatched: 8. PCR employed 60 Vbeta and 13 Jbeta primers. Method: immunoSEQ multiplex PCR; TCRdb's copy keeps in-frame clones and lacks some. This sample has over 85,000 clones, with roughly four fifths found just once. Findings and limits, study-wide: Most likely, a cluster of highly shared sequence variants arose as a sequencing artifact.

Sequenced: PBMCs. The gene calls are TRBV28 and TRBJ1-6; 11 nucleotides line up with TRBD1. The source of this sequence is a woman in her 30s in good health and CMV-seronegative. The CDR3 spells CASSLFGTGGLGSPLHF. CDR3 DNA sequence: TGTGCCAGCAGTTTATTCGGGACAGGGGGTTTGGGTTCACCCCTCCACTTT. Supplemented by reference TRBV28 and TRBJ1-6, the full variable domain reads DVKVTQSSRYLVKRTGEKVFLECVQDMDHENMFWYRQDPGLGLRLIYFSYDVKMKEKGDIPEGYSVSREKKERFSLILESASTNQTSMYLCASSLFGTGGLGSPLHFGNGTRLTVT.